This TCR beta chain emerged from a study of OX40 agonist ivuxolimab in advanced cancers. On the study more broadly: Participants, approximately 81% male, averaged about 59 years of age, ranging from about 23 to 90.

Assay used: immunoSEQ multiplex PCR; TCRdb lists only in-frame clones, some missing. The data hold approximately 100,000 clones, with around 90% observed a single time. Trimming took off 1 base at V and 1 base at J, with 11 bases between the two ends. The CDR3 length is 15 residues. Germline V gene data show CDR1 as SGHVS and CDR2 as FQNEAQ. The receptor's source is an adult with an advanced solid tumor such as melanoma, head and neck, liver or kidney cancer. Sample: CD4+ or CD8+ T cells sorted from blood, taken in a trial of the OX40 agonist ivuxolimab. The chain links TRBV7-8 to TRBJ2-7, with a tentative D call TRBD1 (6 bases). The CDR3 DNA follows: TGTGCCAGCAGCTTAGAGGCAGGGGTATCCTACGAGCAGTACTTC. Its protein product is CASSLEAGVSYEQYF. The entire variable domain, with the rest obtained from reference TRBV7-8 and TRBJ2-7, is as follows: GAGVSQSPRYKVAKRGQDVALRCDPISGHVSLFWYQQALGQGPEFLTYFQNEAQLDKSGLPSDRFFAERPEGSVSTLKIQRTQQEDSAVYLCASSLEAGVSYEQYFGPGTRLTVT.